Listed below are T cell receptor beta chains from one sample, sequenced in a study of T-cell reconstitution after alpha-beta-depleted transplantation in children. MiXCR, applied by TCRdb to the PCR reads, yields one record per CDR3 protein. The top ten clones hold approximately 25% of a sample with 440,000 or so distinct CDR3 sequences, 43% of them seen once. Sequencing was performed on PBMCs, taken before TCRalphabeta/CD19-depleted stem cell transplant. The receptor set was obtained from a girl aged 2 to 9 with aplastic anemia, due to receive a stem cell transplant. Both conserved end residues are part of each CDR3. The D gene is left open where the match is weak. Size tells how often a clone was seen (once, few, many) or the class of an expanded clone, and some rows leave it out.

CDR3 DNA	CDR3 protein	J gene	D gene	CDR3 length	clone size	V gene
TGTGCCAGCAGTCGACCAAACAGGGCTAGCGGGAGAGGCGAGACCCAGTACTTC	CASSRPNRASGRGETQYF	TRBJ2-5	TRBD2	18	many	TRBV25-1
TGCGCCAGCAGCTTGGGGCAGCAGTACGAGCAGTACTTC	CASSLGQQYEQYF	TRBJ2-7	-	13	-	TRBV5-1
TGTGCCAGCAGTGAACAGGGAGGCCCCTACGAGCAGTACTTC	CASSEQGGPYEQYF	TRBJ2-7	-	14	few	TRBV6-1
TGTGCCAGTAGCAAAGGGGCTAGCGGCCCCACAGATACGCAGTATTTT	CASSKGASGPTDTQYF	TRBJ2-3	TRBD2	16	few	TRBV19
TGCGCCAGCAGACTCCCAAGCTCCTACGAGCAGTACTTC	CASRLPSSYEQYF	TRBJ2-7	-	13	once	TRBV5-1
TGTGCCAGCAGCTCAGAGCCTCTTCGGGGTAGGGAAAAACTGTTTTTT	CASSSEPLRGREKLFF	TRBJ1-4	-	16	few	TRBV7-8
TGTGCCACCCTTGGACAGGGGGCGTACTACGAGCAGTACTTC	CATLGQGAYYEQYF	TRBJ2-7	TRBD1	14	-	TRBV6-1
TGCGCCAGCAGCATTGTCCGGGGACTAGCGGGAGTTATGGATGAGCAGTTCTTC	CASSIVRGLAGVMDEQFF	TRBJ2-1	TRBD2	18	many	TRBV5-1
TGTGCCACCAGCAGGGGGGGGGCACCAAAGGCCTACACCTTC	CATSRGGAPKAYTF	TRBJ1-2	-	14	-	TRBV15
TGTGCCAGCAGTACAGACAGGTGGAACTTTGAGGAGTACTTC	CASSTDRWNFEEYF	TRBJ2-7	-	14	-	TRBV6-1
TGTGCCAGCAGCCGTCGGACTAGCGGGATTAGCTACAATGAGCAGTTCTTC	CASSRRTSGISYNEQFF	TRBJ2-1	TRBD2	17	many	TRBV12-3/TRBV12-4
TGTGCCAGCAGTTTAAGGCAGGGGGGGAGTCAGCCCCAGCATTTT	CASSLRQGGSQPQHF	TRBJ1-5	TRBD1	15	-	TRBV12-3/TRBV12-4
TGTGCCACCGTGGGAGCGGGGGACAACACTGAAGCTTTCTTT	CATVGAGDNTEAFF	TRBJ1-1	-	14	few	TRBV15
TGCAGTGCCTCGGGAGGGGGCAATCAGCCCCAGCATTTT	CSASGGGNQPQHF	TRBJ1-5	-	13	many	TRBV20-1
TGCAGTGCTCCGCGGGGAGGCACAGATACGCAGTATTTT	CSAPRGGTDTQYF	TRBJ2-3	-	13	few	TRBV20-1
TGCGCCAGCAGCCTAGGCCATGGTAAGGAGCCCCAGCATTTT	CASSLGHGKEPQHF	TRBJ1-5	-	14	-	TRBV4-1
TGTGCCAGCTCACCTGGACTAGCGGGTTTCGCGAACACCGGGGAGCTGTTTTTT	CASSPGLAGFANTGELFF	TRBJ2-2	TRBD2	18	few	TRBV18
TGCAGTGCGGGGACTAGCGGGGGGATAACCGGCTCCTACAATGAGCAGTTCTTC	CSAGTSGGITGSYNEQFF	TRBJ2-1	TRBD2	18	-	TRBV20-1
TGTGCCAGCAGCACGGGGCAGGGTGAGCACACTGAAGCTTTCTTT	CASSTGQGEHTEAFF	TRBJ1-1	-	15	many	TRBV21-1
TGCAGTGCGCAACAGGGGGCAACTGAAGCTTTCTTT	CSAQQGATEAFF	TRBJ1-1	TRBD1	12	few	TRBV20-1
TGCGCCAGCAGCCATTCCGGGACTAGCGACAACACCGGGGAGCTGTTTTTT	CASSHSGTSDNTGELFF	TRBJ2-2	TRBD2	17	-	TRBV4-3
TGTGCCAGTAGGTTCAGGGAGGCCTACAATGAGCAGTTCTTC	CASRFREAYNEQFF	TRBJ2-1	-	14	few	TRBV19